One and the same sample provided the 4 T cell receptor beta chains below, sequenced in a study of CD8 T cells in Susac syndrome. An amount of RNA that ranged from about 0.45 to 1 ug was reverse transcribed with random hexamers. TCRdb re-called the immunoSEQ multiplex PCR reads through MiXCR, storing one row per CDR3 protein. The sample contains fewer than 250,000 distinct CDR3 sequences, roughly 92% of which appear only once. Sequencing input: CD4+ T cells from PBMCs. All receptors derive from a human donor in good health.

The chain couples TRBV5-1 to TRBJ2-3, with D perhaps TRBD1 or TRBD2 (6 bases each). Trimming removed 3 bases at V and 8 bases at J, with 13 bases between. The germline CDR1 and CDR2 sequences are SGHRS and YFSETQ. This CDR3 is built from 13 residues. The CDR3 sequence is CASSSRGARTQYF. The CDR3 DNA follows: TGCGCCAGCAGCTCTAGGGGGGCCCGTACGCAGTATTTT.

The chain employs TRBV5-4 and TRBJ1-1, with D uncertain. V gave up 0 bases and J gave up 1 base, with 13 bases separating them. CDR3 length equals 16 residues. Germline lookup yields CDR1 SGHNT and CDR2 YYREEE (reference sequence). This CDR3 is CASSLEFKGRNTEAFF. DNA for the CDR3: TGTGCCAGCAGCTTGGAATTTAAGGGTCGGAACACTGAAGCTTTCTTT.

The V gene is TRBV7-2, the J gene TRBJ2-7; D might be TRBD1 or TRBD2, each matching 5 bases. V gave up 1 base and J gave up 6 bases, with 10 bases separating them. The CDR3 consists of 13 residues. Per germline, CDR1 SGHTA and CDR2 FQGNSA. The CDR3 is CASSLVRDAEQYV. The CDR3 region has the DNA TGTGCCAGCAGCTTAGTTAGGGACGCCGAGCAGTACGTC.

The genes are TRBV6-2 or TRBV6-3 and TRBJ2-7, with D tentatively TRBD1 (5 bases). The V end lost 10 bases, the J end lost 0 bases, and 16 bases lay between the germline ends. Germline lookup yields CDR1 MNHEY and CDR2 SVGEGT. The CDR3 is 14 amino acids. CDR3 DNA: TGTGCCACCAGAGACAGTTACAGCTCCTACGAGCAGTACGTC. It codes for CATRDSYSSYEQYV.